This T cell receptor beta chain was sequenced for a study of blood T cell repertoires in COVID-19. On the study more broadly: Collection of acute and convalescent COVID-19 samples took place in the United States, Italy and Spain. PBMCs, B-cell-depleted T cells, or T cells were the source of the cDNA or gDNA that made up the material.

How the authors handled the data: By means of reference gene primer amplification, nucleated cell counts were estimated. TCRdb keeps only in-frame clones here, not all; method: immunoSEQ multiplex PCR. V and J calls and clone size are copied from that table; D and trimming were computed from the DNA. This table holds 90,000 to 150,000 clones, over 65% found once. The V gene lost 5 bases and the J gene lost 4 bases, with 12 bases spanning the gap. Germline V lookup: CDR1 MDHEN, CDR2 SYDVKM. This CDR3 is 13 amino acids long. This chain links TRBV28 with TRBJ2-7, with D possibly TRBD2 on 5 matching bases. The specimen was peripheral blood. The sequence derives from a man between 65 and 79 years old with acute or convalescent COVID-19. CDR3 DNA: TGTGCCAGCAGTCGGGATCCCAGGTACGAGCAGTACTTC. Translating gives CASSRDPRYEQYF.